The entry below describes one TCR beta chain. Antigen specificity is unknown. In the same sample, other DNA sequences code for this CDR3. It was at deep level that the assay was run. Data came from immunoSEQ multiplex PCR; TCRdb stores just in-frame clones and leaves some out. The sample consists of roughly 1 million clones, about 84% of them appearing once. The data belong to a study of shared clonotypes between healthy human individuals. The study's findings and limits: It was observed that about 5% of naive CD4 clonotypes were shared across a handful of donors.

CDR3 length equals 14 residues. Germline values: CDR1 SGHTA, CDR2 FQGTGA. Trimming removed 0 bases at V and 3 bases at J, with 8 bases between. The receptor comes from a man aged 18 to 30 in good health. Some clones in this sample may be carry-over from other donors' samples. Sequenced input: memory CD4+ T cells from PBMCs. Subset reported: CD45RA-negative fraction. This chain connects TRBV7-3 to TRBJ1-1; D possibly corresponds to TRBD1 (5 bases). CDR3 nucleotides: TGTGCCAGCAGCTTAACGGGGGGAGACACTGAAGCTTTCTTT. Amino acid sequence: CASSLTGGDTEAFF.